This is a list of T cell receptor beta chains from one sample in a study of CD8 T cells in Susac syndrome. TCRdb processed the immunoSEQ multiplex PCR reads anew with MiXCR; each CDR3 protein has one entry. The sample carries some 140,000 distinct CDR3 sequences, under 95% recorded once. The sample was CD8+ T cells from PBMCs. These receptors came from a human donor with multiple sclerosis. The CDR3 runs from the conserved cysteine through the conserved F or W. D genes are given only for firm matches. Rows may omit the clone size; those that give it use once, few, many or a size class.

D,J,size,V,DNA,CDR3
-,TRBJ2-2,-,TRBV7-8,TGTGCCAGCAGCTTAGCTAGGCGGGGCATAGACACCGGGGAGCTGTTTTTT,CASSLARRGIDTGELFF
-,TRBJ2-2,once,TRBV7-9,TGTGCCAGCAGCGGTCACATAAACACCGGGGAGCTGTTTTTT,CASSGHINTGELFF
-,TRBJ2-1,-,TRBV27,TGTGCCAGCAGTTTATCTAGTGGATCCTACAATGAGCAGTTCTTC,CASSLSSGSYNEQFF
-,TRBJ2-2,-,TRBV3-1,TGTGCCAGCAGCTTCATACCAGGGACCGGGGAGCTGTTTTTT,CASSFIPGTGELFF
TRBD2,TRBJ2-5,-,TRBV7-2,TGTGCCAGCAGCCAGTCGGGGGGACAAGAGACCCAGTACTTC,CASSQSGGQETQYF
-,TRBJ2-2,-,TRBV4-1,TGCGCCAGCAGCCACTTTTATTTCGGAGGGAACACCGGGGAGCTGTTTTTT,CASSHFYFGGNTGELFF
-,TRBJ2-1,once,TRBV20-1,TGCAGTGCTAGAGATCTGTACGGCCTCAATGAGCAGTTCTTC,CSARDLYGLNEQFF
-,TRBJ2-1,-,TRBV12-3/TRBV12-4,TGTGCCAGCAGCCCTGGCAATGAGCAGTTCTTC,CASSPGNEQFF
-,TRBJ2-7,-,TRBV2,TGTGCCAGCATGGACAGCTCTCAAGAGCAGTACTTC,CASMDSSQEQYF
-,TRBJ2-7,-,TRBV3-1,TGTGCCAGCAGAGAGACAGACCACTACGAGCAGTACTTC,CASRETDHYEQYF
-,TRBJ1-2,-,TRBV7-9,TGTGCCAGCAGATCCATCGGGAGCCCCTATGGCTACACCTTC,CASRSIGSPYGYTF
-,TRBJ1-3,-,TRBV20-1,TGCAGTGCTCTTCCTCCACTTAACTCTGGAAACACCATATATTTT,CSALPPLNSGNTIYF
TRBD1,TRBJ1-2,-,TRBV12-3/TRBV12-4,TGTGCCAGCAGTTTCGGGACAGGGAGCTATGGCTACACCTTC,CASSFGTGSYGYTF
TRBD2,TRBJ2-1,-,TRBV20-1,TGCAGTGCTAGAGATGGGACTAGCGGGATCTACAATGAGCAGTTCTTC,CSARDGTSGIYNEQFF
-,TRBJ1-3,-,TRBV12-3/TRBV12-4,TGTGCCAGCACCCTCTTGGACTCTGGAAACACCATATATTTT,CASTLLDSGNTIYF
-,TRBJ2-5,-,TRBV7-2,TGTGCCAGCAGCCCAGTATTGGGGGCTGAGACCCAGTACTTC,CASSPVLGAETQYF
TRBD2,TRBJ2-1,few,TRBV19,TGTGCCAGCTCTCCGGGACTAGTTTACAATGAGCAGTTCTTC,CASSPGLVYNEQFF
-,TRBJ2-3,-,TRBV5-1,TGCGCCAGCAGCTCCGGGAGTAGCACAGATACGCAGTATTTT,CASSSGSSTDTQYF
-,TRBJ2-7,-,TRBV13,TGTGCCAGCAACTCAGGGGAAAGAGGTGACGCCTCCTACGAGCAGTACTTC,CASNSGERGDASYEQYF
-,TRBJ2-7,-,TRBV29-1,TGCAGCGTTGAAGACGACAGACGCTACGAGCAGTACTTC,CSVEDDRRYEQYF
TRBD1,TRBJ1-5,-,TRBV9,TGTGCCAGCAGCGTAGAACAGGGGTTACAGCCCCAGCATTTT,CASSVEQGLQPQHF
-,TRBJ2-7,-,TRBV18,TGTGCCAGCTCGCTCTTTGAGGGGTACGAGCAGTACTTC,CASSLFEGYEQYF
-,TRBJ1-3,-,TRBV19,TGTGCCAGTACCGTGAGCTCTGGAAACACCATATATTTT,CASTVSSGNTIYF
-,TRBJ2-7,-,TRBV2,TGTGCCAGCAGTGAGGGGCTGCCGGTCACCTACGAGCAGTACTTC,CASSEGLPVTYEQYF
-,TRBJ2-1,-,TRBV7-9,TGTGCCAGCAGCTGGGGACAAGCAGTGGATGAGCAGTTCTTC,CASSWGQAVDEQFF
-,TRBJ2-7,-,TRBV5-6,TGTGCCAGCAGCTTTGACGCAATCTCCTACGAGCAGTACTTC,CASSFDAISYEQYF
-,TRBJ2-7,-,TRBV12-3/TRBV12-4,TGTGCCAGCAGTTTTTGGGGGAAGGGCGAGCAGTACTTC,CASSFWGKGEQYF
TRBD2,TRBJ2-1,-,TRBV20-1,TGCAGTGCTATTAGCGGGAGGATCGGCAATGAGCAGTTCTTC,CSAISGRIGNEQFF
TRBD2,TRBJ2-1,-,TRBV29-1,TGCAGCGTTGTTGGACTAGCGGAAAATGAGCAGTTCTTC,CSVVGLAENEQFF
TRBD2,TRBJ2-7,once,TRBV4-2,TGTGCCAGCAGCCTACGGATGGCTAGCGGGAGCAACGAGCAGTACTTC,CASSLRMASGSNEQYF
-,TRBJ2-7,-,TRBV30,TGTGCCTGGACGGGACACGTACACTACGAGCAGTACTTC,CAWTGHVHYEQYF
-,TRBJ2-2,-,TRBV19,TGTGCCAGTAGTATGTGGTACTCCGACACCGGGGAGCTGTTTTTT,CASSMWYSDTGELFF
TRBD2,TRBJ2-7,-,TRBV29-1,TGCAGCGTTTATAGCGGGAGTGGCTCCTACGAGCAGTACTTC,CSVYSGSGSYEQYF
TRBD1,TRBJ2-2,-,TRBV5-4,TGTGCCAGCAGCCCGCTCCCGGGACAGGGACCCCCCGGGGAGCTGTTTTTT,CASSPLPGQGPPGELFF
-,TRBJ2-7,few,TRBV27,TGTGCCAGCAGCTGGGGAGGATCCTACGAGCAGTACTTC,CASSWGGSYEQYF
-,TRBJ2-7,once,TRBV19,TGTGCCAGCTCCCGGAAGAGGGGCCCAGCCTACGAGCAGTACTTC,CASSRKRGPAYEQYF
-,TRBJ2-3,-,TRBV5-6,TGTGCCAGCAGCTTGCAACGGTCTAGCACAGATACGCAGTATTTT,CASSLQRSSTDTQYF
TRBD2,TRBJ2-1,-,TRBV3-1,TGTGCCAGCAGCCAACCGGGACTAGCTGGATCTGAGCAGTTCTTC,CASSQPGLAGSEQFF
-,TRBJ2-7,-,TRBV27,TGTGCCAGCAGTTCACTGAACGCCTACGAGCAGTACTTC,CASSSLNAYEQYF
TRBD2,TRBJ2-1,-,TRBV7-9,TGTGCCAGCAGCTCCCTACGACTAGCGGGACAATACAATGAGCAGTTCTTC,CASSSLRLAGQYNEQFF
TRBD2,TRBJ2-7,-,TRBV4-3,TGCGCCAGCAGCCAAAGGGAGGGCCACGAGCAGTACTTC,CASSQREGHEQYF